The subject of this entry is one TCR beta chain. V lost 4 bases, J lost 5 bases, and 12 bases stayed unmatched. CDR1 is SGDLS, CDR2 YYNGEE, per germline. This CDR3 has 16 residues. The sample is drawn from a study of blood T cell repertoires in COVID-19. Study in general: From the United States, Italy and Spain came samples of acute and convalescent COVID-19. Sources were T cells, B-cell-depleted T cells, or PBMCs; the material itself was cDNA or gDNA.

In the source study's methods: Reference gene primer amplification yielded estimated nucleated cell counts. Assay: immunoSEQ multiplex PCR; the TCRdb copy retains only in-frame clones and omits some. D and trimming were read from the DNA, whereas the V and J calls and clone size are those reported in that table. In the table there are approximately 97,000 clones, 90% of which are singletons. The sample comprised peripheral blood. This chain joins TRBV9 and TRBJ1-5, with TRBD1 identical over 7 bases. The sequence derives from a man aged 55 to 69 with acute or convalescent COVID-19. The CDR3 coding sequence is TGTGCCAGCAGCTCCCGGCGACAGGGTGATGATCAGCCCCAGCATTTT. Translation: CASSSRRQGDDQPQHF. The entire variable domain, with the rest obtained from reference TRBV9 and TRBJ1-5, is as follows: DSGVTQTPKHLITATGQRVTLRCSPRSGDLSVYWYQQSLDQGLQFLIQYYNGEERAKGNILERFSAQQFPDLHSELNLSSLELGDSALYFCASSSRRQGDDQPQHFGDGTRLSIL.